The clone carrying this TCR beta chain was recorded at least ten times. These data originate in a study of neurological immune-mediated disorders. The CDR3 has 12 amino acids. Germline values: CDR1 SNHLY, CDR2 FYNNEI. The V end was cut by 7 bases, the J end by 3 bases, with 9 bases between. The cDNA came from 5'RACE, which used 10-nucleotide random UMIs. Over 180 million TCR-beta sequences, together covering 15-18 subjects, were produced by every individual sequencing run that was carried out. TCRdb independently ran MiXCR on the 5' RACE reads; one entry per CDR3 protein. This table holds around 100,000 distinct CDR3 sequences, about 10% found once. Described time point: longitudinal time-point 3. Unsorted libraries were derived from 2 million PBMCs stored at -80 C.

This receptor was taken from a female donor with HTLV-1-associated myelopathy (HAM/TSP). The sample consisted of PBMCs. This chain connects TRBV2 to TRBJ2-5; perhaps TRBD1 as D (6 bases). The CDR3 DNA reads TGTGCCAGCAACCGACAGGAAGAGACCCAGTACTTC. Protein: CASNRQEETQYF.